A selection of T cell receptor beta chains follows, all from one sample in a study of T cells after yellow fever vaccination. TCRdb re-analysed the 5' RACE reads in MiXCR, keeping a single row per CDR3 protein. The sample has approximately 600,000 distinct CDR3 sequences, approximately 13% seen once. The sequenced sample was PBMCs, obtained on the day of the yellow fever booster vaccination. Receptors were obtained from a man aged 25 to 40 who received the YFV17D yellow fever vaccine. CDR3s include the opening cysteine and the closing phenylalanine or tryptophan. Clone size, where shown, is once, few, many, or a class for clones that have expanded.

clone size,J gene,V gene,CDR3 protein
.,TRBJ2-1,TRBV6-5,CASSQQGNEQFF
.,TRBJ2-1,TRBV28,CASSFSRESSYNEQFF
.,TRBJ2-3,TRBV18,CASSGLAAYLDTQYF
.,TRBJ2-5,TRBV20-1,CSARETSGRSRTQYF
.,TRBJ1-5,TRBV10-3,CATRQNSNQPQHF
.,TRBJ2-1,TRBV21-1,CVGLAESNEQFF
few,TRBJ2-1,TRBV3-1,CASSLLRGISGRDEQFF
few,TRBJ2-5,TRBV30,CAWSGWGRETQYF
.,TRBJ2-1,TRBV6-2/TRBV6-3,CASSYSIAGSSYNEQFF
few,TRBJ1-2,TRBV28,CASSPSGQGGYGYTF
few,TRBJ2-7,TRBV6-1,CASSGSQTYEQYF
.,TRBJ1-5,TRBV7-2,CASSLASGQGEQPQHF
few,TRBJ2-1,TRBV25-1,CASSDRESSYNEQFF
many,TRBJ1-4,TRBV9,CASSKRQGPDEKLFF
few,TRBJ2-1,TRBV3-1,CASSQALAAAGGNEQFF
few,TRBJ2-2,TRBV20-1,CSARATGTGELFF
few,TRBJ2-3,TRBV28,CASLDRGTTDTQYF
.,TRBJ2-1,TRBV7-2,CASTVQGHEQFF
few,TRBJ2-5,TRBV3-1,CASSQTSGSPGETQYF
few,TRBJ2-1,TRBV4-2,CASSQDLVSVFNEQFF
.,TRBJ2-3,TRBV3-1,CASSQDWAPVDTQYF